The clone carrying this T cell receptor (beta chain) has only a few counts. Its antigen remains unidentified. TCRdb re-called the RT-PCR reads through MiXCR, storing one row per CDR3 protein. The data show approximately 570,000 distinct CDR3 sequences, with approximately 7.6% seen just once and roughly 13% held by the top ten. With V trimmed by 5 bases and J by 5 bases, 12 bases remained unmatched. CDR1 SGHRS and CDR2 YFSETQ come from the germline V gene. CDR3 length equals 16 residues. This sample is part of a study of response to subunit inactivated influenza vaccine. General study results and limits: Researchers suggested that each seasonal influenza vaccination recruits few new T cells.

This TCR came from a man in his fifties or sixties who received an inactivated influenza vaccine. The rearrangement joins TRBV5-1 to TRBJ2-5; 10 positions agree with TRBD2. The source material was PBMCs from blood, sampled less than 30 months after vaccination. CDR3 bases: TGCGCCAGCAGTTCTCCCGAGCTAGCGGGAGTGGAGACCCAGTACTTC. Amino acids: CASSSPELAGVETQYF.